This TCR beta chain was recovered during a study of post-analysis software for immune sequencing data. General observations from the study: Patients had higher frequencies than controls of about five TRBV segments, including TRBV5-6, TRBV5-1 and TRBV20-1. Samples sharing a preparation batch grouped tightly together when assessed by F measure. A significant reduction in normalized Chao1 diversity was observed in multiple sclerosis patients versus controls.

TCR beta cDNA libraries included unique molecular identifiers. TCRdb re-called the PCR reads through MiXCR, storing one row per CDR3 protein. The table lists fewer than 850,000 distinct CDR3 sequences, just over 45% of them singletons. This clonotype came up a few times. Its antigen is unidentified. The CDR3 has 15 amino acids. Germline V gene lookup returns CDR1 MGHRA and CDR2 YSYEKL. V lost 3 bases and J 1 base, leaving 12 bases between the germline ends. The chain carries TRBV4-1 and TRBJ1-2; D is perhaps TRBD1 (5 bases). Input material: blood. The receptor comes from a girl under 18 with multiple sclerosis. The CDR3 loop is CASSQGLGDNYGYTF. CDR3 coding DNA: TGCGCCAGCAGCCAGGGACTGGGGGATAACTATGGCTACACCTTC.